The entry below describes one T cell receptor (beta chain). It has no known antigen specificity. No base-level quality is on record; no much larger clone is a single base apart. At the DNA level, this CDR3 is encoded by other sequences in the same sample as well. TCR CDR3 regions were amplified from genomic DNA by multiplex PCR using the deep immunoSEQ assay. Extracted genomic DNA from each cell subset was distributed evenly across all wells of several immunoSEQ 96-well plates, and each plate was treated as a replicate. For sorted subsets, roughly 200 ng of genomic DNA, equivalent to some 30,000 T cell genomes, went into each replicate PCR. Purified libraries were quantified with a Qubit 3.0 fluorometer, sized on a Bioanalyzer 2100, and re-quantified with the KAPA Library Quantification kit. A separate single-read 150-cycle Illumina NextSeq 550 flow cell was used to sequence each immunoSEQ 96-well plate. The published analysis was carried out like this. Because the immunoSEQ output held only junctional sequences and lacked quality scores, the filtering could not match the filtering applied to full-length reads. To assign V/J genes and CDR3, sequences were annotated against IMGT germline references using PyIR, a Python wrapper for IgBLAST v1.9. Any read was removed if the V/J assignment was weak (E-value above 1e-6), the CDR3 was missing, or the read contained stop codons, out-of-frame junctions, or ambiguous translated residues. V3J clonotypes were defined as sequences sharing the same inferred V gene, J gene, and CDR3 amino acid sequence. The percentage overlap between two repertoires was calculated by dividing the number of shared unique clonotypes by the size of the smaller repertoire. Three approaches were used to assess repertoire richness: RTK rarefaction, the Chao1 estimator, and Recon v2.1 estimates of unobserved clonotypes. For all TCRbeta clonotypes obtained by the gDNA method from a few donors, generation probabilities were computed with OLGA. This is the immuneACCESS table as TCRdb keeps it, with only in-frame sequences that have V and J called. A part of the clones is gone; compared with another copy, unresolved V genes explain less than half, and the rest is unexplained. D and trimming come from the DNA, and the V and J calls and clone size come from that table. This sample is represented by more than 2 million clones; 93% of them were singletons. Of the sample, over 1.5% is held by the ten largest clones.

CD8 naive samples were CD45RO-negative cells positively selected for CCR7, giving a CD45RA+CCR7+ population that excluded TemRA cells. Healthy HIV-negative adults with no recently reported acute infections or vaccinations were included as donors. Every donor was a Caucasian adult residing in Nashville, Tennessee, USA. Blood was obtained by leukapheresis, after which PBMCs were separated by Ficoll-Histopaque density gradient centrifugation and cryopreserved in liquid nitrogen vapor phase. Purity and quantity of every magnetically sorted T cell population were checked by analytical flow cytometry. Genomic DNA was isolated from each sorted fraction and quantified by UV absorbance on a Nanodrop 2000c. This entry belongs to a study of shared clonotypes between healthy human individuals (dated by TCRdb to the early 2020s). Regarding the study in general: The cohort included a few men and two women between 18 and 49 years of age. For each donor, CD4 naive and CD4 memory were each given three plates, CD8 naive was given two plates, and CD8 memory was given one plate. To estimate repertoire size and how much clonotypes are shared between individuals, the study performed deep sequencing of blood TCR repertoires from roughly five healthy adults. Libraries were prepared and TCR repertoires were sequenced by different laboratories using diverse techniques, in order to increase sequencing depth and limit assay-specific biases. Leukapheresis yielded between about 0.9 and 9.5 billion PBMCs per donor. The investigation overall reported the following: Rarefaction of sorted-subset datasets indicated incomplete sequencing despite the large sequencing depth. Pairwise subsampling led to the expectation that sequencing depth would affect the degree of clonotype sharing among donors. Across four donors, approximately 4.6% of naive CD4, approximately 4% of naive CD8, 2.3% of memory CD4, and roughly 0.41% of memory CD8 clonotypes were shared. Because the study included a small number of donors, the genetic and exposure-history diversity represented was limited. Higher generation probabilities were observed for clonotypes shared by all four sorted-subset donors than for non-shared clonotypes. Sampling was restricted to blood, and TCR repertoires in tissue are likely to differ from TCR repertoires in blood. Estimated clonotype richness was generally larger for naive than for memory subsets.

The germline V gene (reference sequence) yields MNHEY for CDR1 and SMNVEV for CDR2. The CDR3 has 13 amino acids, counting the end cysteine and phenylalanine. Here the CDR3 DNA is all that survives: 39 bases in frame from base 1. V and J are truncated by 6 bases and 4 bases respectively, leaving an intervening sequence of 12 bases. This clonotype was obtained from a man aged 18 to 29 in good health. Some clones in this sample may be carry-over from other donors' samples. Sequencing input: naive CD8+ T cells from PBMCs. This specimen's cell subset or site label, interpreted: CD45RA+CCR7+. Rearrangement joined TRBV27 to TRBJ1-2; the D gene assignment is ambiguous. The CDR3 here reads CASSPTGFYGYTF. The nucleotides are TGTGCCAGCAGCCCCACGGGATTCTATGGCTACACCTTC.